The 5 T cell receptor beta chains presented below share a single source sample, sequenced in a study of cytomegalovirus exposure and HLA in healthy donors listed by TCRdb under 2017. Library preparation was by the immunoSEQ multiplex PCR assay. For the multiplex PCR, a mixture combining 60 forward primers for TCR Vbeta segments and 13 reverse primers for TCR Jbeta segments was used. The table comes from immuneACCESS by way of TCRdb, which keeps in-frame sequences with V and J called. Part of the clones is missing from these tables; in studies checked, under half for an unresolved V gene and the rest for unknown reasons. A total of 100,000 to 120,000 clones appear in this sample, approximately 83% of them only once. The ten largest clones take up about 1.8% of the sample. The sequencing sample was made of PBMCs. The receptors shown here come from a man aged 40-55 years in good health and CMV-seronegative.

The V and J genes are TRBV29-1 and TRBJ2-7, with TRBD1 matching over 7 bases. Germline V gene lookup returns CDR1 SQVTM and CDR2 ANQGSEA. CDR3 length: 13 amino acids. V was clipped by 2 bases and J by 1 base; unmatched bases: 2. The CDR3 spells CSVESDRSYEQYF. Here the CDR3 DNA reads TGCAGCGTTGAATCGGACAGGTCCTACGAGCAGTACTTC.

As to this clone: Different DNA sequences within this sample yield the same CDR3. This chain connects TRBV5-1 to TRBJ2-3; tentative D call: TRBD1 (6 bases). The CDR3 spans 14 residues. Germline CDR1 is SGHRS and CDR2 is YFSETQ. V lost 4 bases and J lost 5, with 14 bases in between. The CDR3 loop reads CASSTGQPGDTQYF. The DNA of the CDR3 is TGCGCCAGCAGCACAGGACAGCCAGGAGATACGCAGTATTTT.

The V gene is TRBV5-6, the J gene TRBJ2-7; 10 bases align to TRBD1. Germline CDR1 SGHDT, CDR2 YYEEEE. With 2 bases clipped from V and 2 bases from J, the junction kept 7 bases outside the gene matches. This CDR3 region has 16 residues. CDR3 bases: TGTGCCAGCAGCTTAACCGGGACAGGGGTACCCTACGAGCAGTACTTC. Protein: CASSLTGTGVPYEQYF.

The V and J genes are TRBV6-1 and TRBJ2-1; 9 positions match TRBD1. The CDR3 totals 14 residues. Trimming at V came to 6 bases and at J to 7 bases, leaving 7 bases not matched to a gene. From germline, CDR1 is MNHNS and CDR2 SASEGT. CDR3 nucleotide sequence: TGTGCCAGCAGCCTACAGGGGGCGGGAAATGAGCAGTTCTTC. This translates into CASSLQGAGNEQFF.

The genes are TRBV6-5 and TRBJ1-3, with D hard to call. This CDR3 is built from 15 residues. CDR1 is MNHEY and CDR2 is SVGAGI in the germline V gene. V lost 5 bases and J lost 6, with 17 bases in between. CDR3 sequence reads: CASSPDHSISNTIYF. The CDR3 bases are TGTGCCAGCAGTCCCGATCACAGCATTTCAAACACCATATATTTT.